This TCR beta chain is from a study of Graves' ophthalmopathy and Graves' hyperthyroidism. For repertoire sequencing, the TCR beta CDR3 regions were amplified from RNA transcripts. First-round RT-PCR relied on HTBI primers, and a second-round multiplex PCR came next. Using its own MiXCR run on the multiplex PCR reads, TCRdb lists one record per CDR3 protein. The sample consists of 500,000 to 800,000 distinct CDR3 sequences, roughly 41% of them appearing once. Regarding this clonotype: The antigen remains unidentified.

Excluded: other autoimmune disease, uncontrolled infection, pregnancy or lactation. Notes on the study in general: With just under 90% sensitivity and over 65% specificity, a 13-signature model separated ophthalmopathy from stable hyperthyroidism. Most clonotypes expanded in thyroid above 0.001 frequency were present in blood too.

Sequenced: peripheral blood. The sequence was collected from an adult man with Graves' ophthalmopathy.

The CDR3 DNA reads TGTGCCAGCTTAAAGACAGGGGGAAAGACTGAAGCTTTCTTT. Translated: CASLKTGGKTEAFF. The chain has TRBV5-4 and TRBJ1-1; TRBD1 matches at 9 bases. From germline, CDR1 is SGHNT and CDR2 YYREEE (reference sequence). V lost 7 bases and J lost 5; bases outside the gene matches: 9. The CDR3 is 14 amino acids.